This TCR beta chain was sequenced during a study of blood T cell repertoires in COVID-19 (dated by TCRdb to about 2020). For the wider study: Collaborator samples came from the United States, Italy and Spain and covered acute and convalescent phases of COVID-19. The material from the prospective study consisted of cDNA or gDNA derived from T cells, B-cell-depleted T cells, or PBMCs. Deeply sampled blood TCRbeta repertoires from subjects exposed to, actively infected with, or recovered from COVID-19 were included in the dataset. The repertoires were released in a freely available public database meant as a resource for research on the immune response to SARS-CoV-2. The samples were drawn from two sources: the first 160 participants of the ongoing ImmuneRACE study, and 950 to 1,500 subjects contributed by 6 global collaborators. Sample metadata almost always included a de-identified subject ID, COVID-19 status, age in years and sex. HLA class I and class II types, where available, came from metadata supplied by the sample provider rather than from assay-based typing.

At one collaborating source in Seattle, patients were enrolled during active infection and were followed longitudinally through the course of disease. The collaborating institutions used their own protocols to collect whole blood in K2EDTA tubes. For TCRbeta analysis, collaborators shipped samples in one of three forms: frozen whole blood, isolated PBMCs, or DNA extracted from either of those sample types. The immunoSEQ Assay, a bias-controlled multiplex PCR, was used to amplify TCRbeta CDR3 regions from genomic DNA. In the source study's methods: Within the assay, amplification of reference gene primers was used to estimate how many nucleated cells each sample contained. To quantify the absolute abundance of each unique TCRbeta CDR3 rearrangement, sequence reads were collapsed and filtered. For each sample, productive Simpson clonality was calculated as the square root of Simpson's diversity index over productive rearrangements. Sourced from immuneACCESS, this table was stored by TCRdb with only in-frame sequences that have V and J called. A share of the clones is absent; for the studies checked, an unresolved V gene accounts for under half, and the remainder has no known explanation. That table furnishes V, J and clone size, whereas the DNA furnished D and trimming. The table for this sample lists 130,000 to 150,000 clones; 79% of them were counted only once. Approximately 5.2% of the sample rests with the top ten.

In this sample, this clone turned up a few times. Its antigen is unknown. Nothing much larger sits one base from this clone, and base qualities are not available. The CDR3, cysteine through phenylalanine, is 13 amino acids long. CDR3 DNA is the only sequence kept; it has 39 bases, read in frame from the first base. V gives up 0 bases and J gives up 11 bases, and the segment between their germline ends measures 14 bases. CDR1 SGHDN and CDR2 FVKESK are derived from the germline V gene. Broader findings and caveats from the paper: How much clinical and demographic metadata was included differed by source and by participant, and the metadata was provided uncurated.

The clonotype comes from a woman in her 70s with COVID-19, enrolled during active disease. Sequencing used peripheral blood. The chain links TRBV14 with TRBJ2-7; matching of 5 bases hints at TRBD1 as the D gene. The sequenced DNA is TGTGCCAGCAGCCAAGATCCAGGGCTCTATGAGTACTTC. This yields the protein CASSQDPGLYEYF.